This TCR beta chain was documented in a study of T cell responses to AZD1222 COVID-19 vaccine. The protocol was immunoSEQ multiplex PCR, while the TCRdb copy is restricted to in-frame clones and leaves out a portion. Counted here are over 150,000 clones, 88% occurring once; the ten biggest clones make up roughly 2.9%. This CDR3 has 13 residues. Germline CDR1 SEHNR, CDR2 FQNEAQ (reference sequence). V lost 2 bases, J lost 4 bases, and 8 bases lay in between. In regard to this clone: Its antigen is unidentified.

Study-level points and caveats: Donors in the cohort were predominantly white British and more often female, and clonal diversity was possibly underestimated. Unmutated variant regions reportedly attract nearly half of all spike-specific TCRs.

The origin of this receptor is an adult in good health. V is TRBV7-9 and J is TRBJ1-1, with D possibly TRBD1 on 5 matching bases. The sequences come from peripheral blood, collected on day 0 of AZD1222 vaccination. The CDR3 region is CASSLSGGTEAFF. CDR3 DNA sequence: TGTGCCAGCAGCTTAAGCGGGGGCACTGAAGCTTTCTTT.